The clone carrying this T cell receptor beta chain was seen just once. Its matching antigen is unknown. The trim removed 5 bases at V and 8 bases at J, leaving 9 bases unmatched. The CDR3 covers 15 residues. Germline V gene data show CDR1 as KGHDR and CDR2 as SFDVKD. The sample originates from a study of T cell responses to AZD1222 COVID-19 vaccine. Findings and caveats of the study: Nearly half of spike-specific TCRs reportedly target variant regions that are unmutated in the B.1.351 and B.1.1.7 variants.

Profiled with immunoSEQ multiplex PCR; TCRdb holds only in-frame clones, not every one. The data show approximately 160,000 clones, approximately 90% seen once. The source material was peripheral blood, sampled on day 0 of AZD1222 vaccination. The clonotype was recovered from an adult in good health. The chain has TRBV24-1 and TRBJ2-1; 9 positions agree with TRBD1. The CDR3 reads CATSVPGQGIDEQFF. The CDR3 DNA is TGTGCCACCAGTGTCCCGGGACAGGGAATAGATGAGCAGTTCTTC.